These 17 T cell receptor beta chains share one sample of origin, sequenced in a study of early T cells in non-severe SARS-CoV-2 infection. TCRdb reprocessed the 5' RACE reads with MiXCR, giving one entry per CDR3 protein. The top ten hold over 12% of the sample, which has some 67,000 distinct CDR3 sequences, roughly an eighth seen once. The specimen was whole blood. The receptors stem from an adult who was a healthcare worker with PCR-confirmed SARS-CoV-2 infection or an uninfected control (not recorded which).

The V call is TRBV7-8, the J call TRBJ1-4, with D uncertain. CDR3 length equals 14 residues. CDR1 is SGHVS, CDR2 FQNEAQ, per germline. The germline V and J ends were trimmed by 2 bases and 0 bases, with 4 bases remaining between them. This chain's CDR3 is CASSLQTTNEKLFF. DNA for the CDR3: TGTGCCAGCAGCTTACAAACAACTAATGAAAAACTGTTTTTT.

This chain uses TRBV9 with TRBJ2-2, with 7 bases fitting TRBD1. The V gene end was trimmed by 1 base and the J gene end by 6 bases; junction bases not matched to a gene: 6. CDR1 and CDR2 from the germline V gene are SGDLS and YYNGEE. The CDR3 sequence is 15 residues long. CDR3 sequence reads: CASSVSTGLAGELFF. Written as DNA, the CDR3 is TGTGCCAGCAGCGTATCGACAGGGCTTGCCGGGGAGCTGTTTTTT.

The chain combines TRBV6-5 with TRBJ2-1; D remains ambiguous. This CDR3 region has 14 residues. CDR1 MNHEY and CDR2 SVGAGI come from the germline V gene. Trimming removed 4 bases from V and 4 bases from J, with 11 bases in between. The CDR3 sequence is CASSSRTIYNEQFF. For the CDR3, the DNA is TGTGCCAGCAGTTCCCGGACCATATACAATGAGCAGTTCTTC.

This clonotype appeared many times. J is TRBJ1-2 and V is TRBV6-6, with 7 bases fitting TRBD1. The CDR3 runs to 18 residues. Trimming took 4 bases from V and 0 from J; bases not matched to a gene: 14. CDR1 and CDR2 from the germline V gene are MNHNY and SVGAGI (reference sequence). CDR3 nucleotides: TGTGCCAGCAGTTTGGTCGTTAACAGGGGACTAACTAACTATGGCTACACCTTC. Translated, it gives CASSLVVNRGLTNYGYTF.

The V call is TRBV2, the J call TRBJ2-5; TRBD1 aligns across 9 bases. The germline gives CDR1 SNHLY, CDR2 FYNNEI. There are 15 residues in the CDR3. The V segment lost 5 bases and the J segment 4 bases; nucleotides outside the gene matches: 8. CDR3: CASSRGDRAGETQYF. The CDR3 region has the DNA TGTGCCAGCAGTCGGGGGGACAGGGCCGGAGAGACCCAGTACTTC.

The V gene is TRBV20-1, the J gene TRBJ1-1; D perhaps matches TRBD1 (6 bases). The CDR3 is 12 residues long. Per the germline V gene, CDR1 is DFQATT and CDR2 is SNEGSKA (reference sequence). Trimming took off 6 bases at V and 5 bases at J, with 13 bases between the two ends. The CDR3 DNA follows: TGCAGTGCCTCCGGGGGCGGGACTGAAGCTTTCTTT. This encodes CSASGGGTEAFF.

This clonotype was picked up many times. The gene calls are TRBV12-3 or TRBV12-4 and TRBJ1-2, with D perhaps TRBD1 (6 bases). The CDR3 sequence is 15 residues long. Trimming cost V 3 bases and J 3 bases, with 14 bases left between them. The CDR3 loop reads CASSFLTGGDYGYTF. Here the CDR3 DNA reads TGTGCCAGCAGTTTCCTGACAGGAGGGGACTATGGCTACACCTTC.

The V call is TRBV11-2, the J call TRBJ1-6, with 7 bases lining up with TRBD1. The CDR3 contains 18 residues. V trimming: 3 bases; J trimming: 4 bases; junction bases outside the gene matches: 12. Germline-derived CDR1 and CDR2 are SGHAT and FQNNGV. The CDR3 DNA is TGTGCCAGCAGCTTCCCGAAGATTGGGACAGATTATAATTCACCCCTCCACTTT. Translation gives CASSFPKIGTDYNSPLHF.

Ten or more counts support this clonotype. V and J are TRBV7-9 and TRBJ1-1; D may be TRBD1 (6 bases). Germline V gene data show CDR1 as SEHNR and CDR2 as FQNEAQ (reference sequence). Trimming took off 5 bases at V and 5 bases at J, with 18 bases between the two ends. The length of the CDR3 is 15 residues. The CDR3 coding sequence is TGTGCCAGCAGCCCCCCGGGACACGGTTCGACTGAAGCTTTCTTT. It codes for CASSPPGHGSTEAFF.

The chain combines TRBV7-2 with TRBJ2-6, with no clear D. This CDR3 is 17 amino acids long. V shed 0 bases and J shed 1 base, with 10 bases lying between them. Per germline, CDR1 SGHTA and CDR2 FQGNSA. This CDR3 is CASSLALWASGANVLTF. The CDR3 DNA follows: TGTGCCAGCAGCTTAGCGCTCTGGGCTTCTGGGGCCAACGTCCTGACTTTC.

This clonotype was seen ten or more times. The chain is built from TRBV12-3 or TRBV12-4 and TRBJ2-1; 9 nucleotides line up with TRBD2. Trimming took 3 bases from V and 6 from J; bases not matched to a gene: 9. This CDR3 is 16 amino acids long. CDR3: CASSFAGASGVNEQFF. The DNA for the CDR3 is TGTGCCAGCAGTTTTGCGGGGGCTAGCGGGGTCAATGAGCAGTTCTTC.

This clonotype was counted between two and nine times. This chain links TRBV9 with TRBJ1-1; D is undetermined. CDR1 is SGDLS and CDR2 is YYNGEE in the germline V gene. Trimming stripped 0 bases from V and 7 bases from J, with 10 bases between. The CDR3 covers 13 residues. CDR3 sequence reads: CASSVALDGEAFF. In nucleotides, the CDR3 is TGTGCCAGCAGCGTAGCTCTTGACGGTGAAGCTTTCTTT.

The J gene is TRBJ2-6, the V gene TRBV4-1; tentatively, D is TRBD2 (6 bases). Germline CDR1 MGHRA, CDR2 YSYEKL. V was pared by 3 bases and J by 3 bases, with 6 bases between. The CDR3 sequence is 14 residues long. Here the CDR3 reads CASSQGGGANVLTF. Here the CDR3 DNA reads TGCGCCAGCAGCCAGGGAGGTGGGGCCAACGTCCTGACTTTC.

This clonotype was counted between two and nine times. The V call is TRBV12-3 or TRBV12-4, the J call TRBJ1-2; D gene ambiguous. The CDR3 sequence is 12 residues long. Between the trimmed V and J ends, which lost 7 bases and 6 bases, there was a span of 12 bases. CDR3 DNA sequence: TGTGCCAGCACCCCGGGTCTACATGGCTACACCTTC. It specifies CASTPGLHGYTF.

This clonotype was seen a few times. The chain joins TRBV12-3 or TRBV12-4 to TRBJ1-5; no clear D gene. V lost 2 bases and J lost 6, with 2 bases in between. The CDR3 spans 11 residues. The chain's CDR3 is CASSLTQPQHF. The DNA for the CDR3 is TGTGCCAGCAGTTTAACTCAGCCCCAGCATTTT.

This clonotype was seen only a few times. The chain has TRBV12-3 or TRBV12-4 and TRBJ1-2; D might be TRBD1 (5 bases). The length of the CDR3 is 16 residues. Trimming left V 7 bases short and J 0 bases short, with 18 bases between. This CDR3 is CASTRDARTANYGYTF. CDR3 coding DNA: TGTGCCAGCACCAGGGACGCGCGAACGGCTAACTATGGCTACACCTTC.

Remarks on this clonotype: A much larger clone is a single base away; this may be a read error. The chain uses TRBV7-9 and TRBJ2-1; D gene ambiguous. This CDR3 region has 9 residues. Germline V CDR1 and CDR2: SEHNR, FQNEAQ (reference sequence). Trimming removed 5 bases from V and 7 bases from J, with 0 bases in between. The CDR3 loop is CASSNEQFF. The CDR3, as DNA: TGTGCCAGCAGCAATGAGCAGTTCTTC.